The 31 T cell receptor beta chains below come from one sample, sequenced in a study of CD8 T cell repertoires and HIV-1 epitope variants. These receptors' antigens are unknown. Clones were read by immunoSEQ multiplex PCR, and TCRdb kept only the in-frame ones, dropping some. Here the sample spans around 4,000 clones, about 63% being singletons. Material for sequencing was cultured CD8+ T cells derived from PBMCs. The source is a male donor with HIV.

This chain links TRBV27 with TRBJ2-1; D may be TRBD1 (6 bases). The CDR3 extends over 17 amino acids. V shed 2 bases and J shed 0 bases, with 14 bases lying between them. Germline loops: CDR1 MNHEY, CDR2 SMNVEV (reference sequence). The CDR3 is CASSLKQGEGSYNEQFF. The CDR3 DNA reads TGTGCCAGCAGTTTAAAACAGGGTGAGGGCTCCTACAATGAGCAGTTCTTC.

Note on this clone: Compared with germline, one end of the junction differs, possibly owing to a read error. This chain connects TRBV5-4 to TRBJ1-2, with D perhaps matching TRBD1 (6 bases). The CDR3 is 14 residues long. Looked up from germline, CDR1 is SGHNT and CDR2 is YYREEE (reference sequence). CDR3 nucleotides: TGTGCCAGCAGCCAAGATGGGGGCTATTATGGCCACACCTTC. Translating gives CASSQDGGYYGHTF.

The CDR3 region has the DNA TGCGCCAGCAGTCAATCGACCCTCTACACCGGGGAGCTGTTTTTT. Protein product: CASSQSTLYTGELFF. The V call is TRBV23-1, the J call TRBJ2-2; D gene unclear. TRBV23-1 qualifies as an ORF whose function is uncertain. The V end lost 0 bases, the J end lost 3 bases, and 8 bases lay between the germline ends. The CDR3 covers 15 residues.

V gene TRBV4-2 combines with J gene TRBJ2-7, with D possibly being TRBD2 (6 bases). CDR3 length equals 12 residues. Trimming took 5 bases from V and 6 from J, leaving 11 bases between them. CDR1 is LGHNA and CDR2 is YNFKEQ in the germline V gene. CDR3 sequence: CASSLRAGEQYF. CDR3 bases: TGTGCCAGCAGCTTACGAGCGGGCGAGCAGTACTTC.

J is TRBJ2-7 and V is TRBV11-2; D may be TRBD1 (6 bases). Germline V CDR1 and CDR2: SGHAT, FQNNGV. V was cut by 2 bases and J by 3 bases, with 8 bases left in between. The CDR3 covers 13 residues. The CDR3 sequence is CASSLQQGYEQYF. The CDR3 DNA sequence: TGTGCCAGCAGCTTACAACAGGGCTACGAGCAGTACTTC. Variable domain in full (rest from reference TRBV11-2 and TRBJ2-7): EAGVAQSPRYKIIEKRQSVAFWCNPISGHATLYWYQQILGQGPKLLIQFQNNGVVDDSQLPKDRFSAERLKGVDSTLKIQPAKLEDSAVYLCASSLQQGYEQYFGPGTRLTVT.

This chain links TRBV5-4 with TRBJ2-7, with 7 bases aligning to TRBD1. The CDR3 consists of 15 residues. Germline V gene lookup returns CDR1 SGHNT and CDR2 YYREEE (reference sequence). V was clipped by 5 bases and J by 5 bases; unmatched bases: 13. The CDR3 loop reads CASSYIPDRVHEQYF. CDR3 nucleotide sequence: TGTGCCAGCAGTTATATCCCCGACAGGGTCCACGAGCAGTACTTC.

This chain uses TRBV19 with TRBJ2-7; 7 nucleotides match TRBD1. The CDR3 runs to 14 residues. V lost 5 bases and J lost 2; bases outside the gene matches: 6. Germline CDR1 reads LNHDA; CDR2 reads SQIVND (reference sequence). This chain's CDR3 is CASSLTGSTYEQYF. The CDR3 DNA reads TGTGCCAGTAGTTTGACAGGGTCAACCTACGAGCAGTACTTC.

The J gene is TRBJ2-6, the V gene TRBV6-5; unclear D gene. This CDR3 is 14 amino acids long. Looked up from germline, CDR1 is MNHEY and CDR2 is SVGAGI. Trimming took off 7 bases at V and 1 base at J, with 8 bases between the two ends. Written as DNA, the CDR3 is TGTGCCAGCACCTTAGTATCTGGGGCCAACGTCCTGACTTTC. Its translation is CASTLVSGANVLTF.

The chain couples TRBV7-9 to TRBJ2-1; TRBD2 is a possible D gene (6 bases). This CDR3 comprises 12 residues. Germline values: CDR1 SEHNR, CDR2 FQNEAQ (reference sequence). Trimming took off 5 bases at V and 9 bases at J, with 11 bases between the two ends. CDR3 region: CASSPTGGEQFF. The CDR3 nucleotides read TGTGCCAGCAGCCCCACCGGGGGTGAGCAGTTCTTC.

Only one count was recorded for this clone. The rearrangement links TRBV15 to TRBJ2-1; D is perhaps TRBD1 or TRBD2 (7 bases each). There are 15 residues in the CDR3. The V end was cut by 0 bases, the J end by 8 bases, with 14 bases between. Germline-derived CDR1 and CDR2 are LNHNV and YYDKDF (reference sequence). CDR3 nucleotides: TGTGCCACCAGCAGAGATCCTCAGGGGGGGGATGAGCAGTTCTTC. Encoded protein: CATSRDPQGGDEQFF.

This chain connects TRBV27 to TRBJ1-1; a possible D gene is TRBD1 (5 bases). Germline V gene lookup returns CDR1 MNHEY and CDR2 SMNVEV (reference sequence). The CDR3 extends over 14 amino acids. Trimming pared 7 bases from V and 0 bases from J, leaving 12 bases between. The CDR3 protein is CASTSLTVNTEAFF. CDR3 nucleotide sequence: TGTGCCAGCACCTCCTTGACAGTGAACACTGAAGCTTTCTTT.

In this sample, this clone turned up a few times. The rearrangement uses TRBV5-6 and TRBJ2-6; D unresolved. The CDR3 totals 15 residues. V was shortened by 5 bases and J by 3 bases, with 12 bases between the two germline ends. CDR1 is SGHDT, CDR2 YYEEEE, per germline. The CDR3 region has the DNA TGTGCCAGCAGACTTGGGATAAGTGGGGCCAACGTCCTGACTTTC. This translates into CASRLGISGANVLTF.

The rearrangement uses TRBV28 and TRBJ2-7, with 8 bases matching TRBD1. Germline V gives CDR1 MDHEN, CDR2 SYDVKM. The CDR3 sequence is 16 residues long. Trimming removed 6 bases from V and 2 bases from J; junction bases left unmatched: 12. CDR3: CASSQSRDRRTYEQYF. CDR3 nucleotide sequence: TGTGCCAGCAGCCAATCCCGGGACAGGCGTACCTACGAGCAGTACTTC. Filled out from reference TRBV28 and TRBJ2-7, the complete variable domain reads DVKVTQSSRYLVKRTGEKVFLECVQDMDHENMFWYRQDPGLGLRLIYFSYDVKMKEKGDIPEGYSVSREKKERFSLILESASTNQTSMYLCASSQSRDRRTYEQYFGPGTRLTVT.

The V call is TRBV2, the J call TRBJ2-7; weak D call: TRBD1 (6 bases). V was cut by 6 bases and J by 3 bases, with 9 bases left in between. Looked up from germline, CDR1 is SNHLY and CDR2 is FYNNEI. This CDR3 region has 12 residues. This CDR3 reads CASRRQVYEQYF. The DNA of the CDR3 is TGTGCCAGCAGAAGACAGGTCTACGAGCAGTACTTC.

The V and J genes are TRBV10-3 and TRBJ2-1; D gene unclear. V dropped 4 bases and J dropped 3 bases, with 13 bases sitting between them. Germline-derived CDR1 and CDR2 are ENHRY and SYGVKD. The CDR3 has 15 residues. The CDR3 nucleotides read TGTGCCATCAGTGTCTCTGAGGCAGTCTACAATGAGCAGTTCTTC. It encodes CAISVSEAVYNEQFF.

This chain links TRBV25-1 with TRBJ1-4; D not certain. This CDR3 region has 15 residues. The V gene lost 4 bases and the J gene lost 4 bases, with 13 bases spanning the gap. Germline V gene data show CDR1 as MGHDK and CDR2 as SYGVNS. CDR3 coding DNA: TGTGCCAGCAGTGTTCCAATACGTATTAATGAAAAACTGTTTTTT. Its translation is CASSVPIRINEKLFF.

The chain joins TRBV19 to TRBJ2-5, with D possibly TRBD1 on 5 matching bases. The J call is uncertain, as TRBJ2-7 better fits the DNA end. Germline CDR1 is LNHDA and CDR2 is SQIVND (reference sequence). This CDR3 is 15 amino acids long. The chain's CDR3 is CASSIAAGQTYEQYF. The CDR3 nucleotides read TGTGCCAGTAGTATTGCGGCAGGGCAGACCTACGAGCAGTACTTC.

This clone was counted a few times. This chain joins TRBV9 and TRBJ1-1; D perhaps matches TRBD1 (6 bases). The CDR3 runs to 14 residues. Germline values: CDR1 SGDLS, CDR2 YYNGEE. V lost 1 base and J 3 bases, leaving 10 bases between the germline ends. CDR3 DNA: TGTGCCAGCAGCGTAAGGGGGGACGACACTGAAGCTTTCTTT. Protein sequence: CASSVRGDDTEAFF.

The rearrangement uses TRBV28 and TRBJ2-7, with D perhaps assigned TRBD1 or TRBD2 (5 bases each). The CDR3 extends over 17 amino acids. Trimming removed 2 bases from V and 3 bases from J, with 20 bases in between. The V gene's germline CDR1 is MDHEN and CDR2 SYDVKM. DNA of the CDR3: TGTGCCAGCAGTTTAGAGGGACCATCTGGGGAAGTCTACGAGCAGTACTTC. Its translation: CASSLEGPSGEVYEQYF.

The V and J genes are TRBV28 and TRBJ2-7, with D perhaps matching TRBD2 (5 bases). Germline V gene sequence: CDR1 MDHEN, CDR2 SYDVKM. V lost 4 bases to trimming and J lost 2 bases, with 12 bases between them. The CDR3 consists of 14 residues. CDR3 bases: TGTGCCAGCAGTTCCCAACTGACTACCTACGAGCAGTACTTC. It translates to CASSSQLTTYEQYF.

The chain uses TRBV6-1 and TRBJ2-7; D possibly corresponds to TRBD2 (6 bases). V lost 5 bases to trimming and J lost 0 bases, with 11 bases between them. This CDR3 contains 14 residues. Germline V CDR1 and CDR2: MNHNS, SASEGT. The CDR3 region is CASSPLAYSYEQYF. DNA of the CDR3: TGTGCCAGCAGTCCTCTAGCGTACTCCTACGAGCAGTACTTC.

The V and J genes are TRBV2 and TRBJ1-1; maybe TRBD1 (5 bases). Trimming left V 6 bases short and J 1 base short, with 6 bases between. CDR1 and CDR2 (germline): SNHLY, FYNNEI. The CDR3 consists of 12 residues. CDR3 protein: CASSQGNTEAFF. The CDR3 DNA reads TGTGCCAGCAGCCAGGGGAACACTGAAGCTTTCTTT.

This clone was picked up one time. This rearrangement joins TRBV6-6 to TRBJ2-2, with TRBD2 identical over 8 bases. CDR1 MNHNY and CDR2 SVGAGI come from the germline V gene (reference sequence). The trim removed 9 bases at V and 3 bases at J, leaving 9 bases unmatched. CDR3 length: 15 amino acids. This CDR3 is CASVGGAQDTGELFF. DNA for the CDR3: TGTGCCAGTGTCGGGGGGGCACAAGACACCGGGGAGCTGTTTTTT.

The V call is TRBV28, the J call TRBJ2-2, with D uncertain. Between the trimmed V and J ends, which lost 2 bases and 4 bases, there was a span of 5 bases. Germline assignment: CDR1 MDHEN and CDR2 SYDVKM. The CDR3 runs to 13 residues. The CDR3 region has the DNA TGTGCCAGCAGTTTAATTAGCACCGGGGAGCTGTTTTTT. Residues: CASSLISTGELFF.

This chain connects TRBV18 to TRBJ2-3; 8 bases align to TRBD2. The CDR3 sequence is 15 residues long. Germline V CDR1 and CDR2: KGHSH, LQKENI. Losses at the gene ends were 0 bases for V and 5 bases for J; bases not matched to a gene: 4. The CDR3, as DNA: TGTGCCAGCTCACCACCGCGGGGGGCATTAGATACGCAGTATTTT. Translation gives CASSPPRGALDTQYF.

This sequence joins TRBV28 and TRBJ2-1, with 7 bases lining up with TRBD1. Looked up from germline, CDR1 is MDHEN and CDR2 is SYDVKM. The CDR3 runs to 15 residues. V lost 4 bases, J lost 4 bases, and 7 bases stayed unmatched. Written as DNA, the CDR3 is TGTGCCAGCAGTTCCGTCCAGGGGGATTACAATGAGCAGTTCTTC. Translated, it gives CASSSVQGDYNEQFF.

The chain combines TRBV27 with TRBJ2-5; D perhaps matches TRBD1 (5 bases). The end of the DNA aligns better with TRBJ2-7, so the J call may be wrong. The length of the CDR3 is 16 residues. CDR1 is MNHEY and CDR2 is SMNVEV in the germline V gene (reference sequence). The CDR3 region is CASSLSQGTLSYEQYF. The CDR3 DNA reads as TGTGCCAGCAGTTTATCCCAGGGTACTCTGAGCTACGAGCAGTACTTC.

This sequence joins TRBV28 and TRBJ2-7; 10 nucleotides align to TRBD2. Looked up from germline, CDR1 is MDHEN and CDR2 is SYDVKM. CDR3 length: 15 amino acids. Trimming at V came to 6 bases and at J to 2 bases, leaving 7 bases not matched to a gene. CDR3 nucleotides: TGTGCCAGCAGCTTAGGGCTAGCGGGGGCCTACGAGCAGTACTTC. Its protein is CASSLGLAGAYEQYF.

The genes are TRBV4-2 and TRBJ1-1, with D perhaps matching TRBD1 (5 bases). Trimming took 4 bases from V and 2 from J, leaving 17 bases between them. Looked up from germline, CDR1 is LGHNA and CDR2 is YNFKEQ. This CDR3 region has 16 residues. CDR3 amino acids: CASSPRNHGGNTEAFF. The DNA of the CDR3 is TGTGCCAGCAGCCCAAGAAATCATGGGGGTAACACTGAAGCTTTCTTT.

The rearrangement links TRBV5-4 to TRBJ1-2; tentatively, D is TRBD1 (5 bases). Per germline, CDR1 SGHNT and CDR2 YYREEE (reference sequence). V dropped 2 bases and J dropped 3 bases, with 8 bases sitting between them. The length of the CDR3 is 13 residues. In nucleotides, the CDR3 is TGTGCCAGCAGCTTTCGGGGGGACTATGGCTACACCTTC. Protein product: CASSFRGDYGYTF.

This clone came up once. The chain employs TRBV19 and TRBJ2-1; 7 bases line up with TRBD2. The CDR3 runs to 15 residues. Germline loops: CDR1 LNHDA, CDR2 SQIVND (reference sequence). Trimming removed 3 bases from V and 3 bases from J; junction bases left unmatched: 5. Here the CDR3 reads CASSISVAGYNEQFF. The CDR3 region has the DNA TGTGCCAGTAGTATCTCGGTAGCGGGCTACAATGAGCAGTTCTTC.